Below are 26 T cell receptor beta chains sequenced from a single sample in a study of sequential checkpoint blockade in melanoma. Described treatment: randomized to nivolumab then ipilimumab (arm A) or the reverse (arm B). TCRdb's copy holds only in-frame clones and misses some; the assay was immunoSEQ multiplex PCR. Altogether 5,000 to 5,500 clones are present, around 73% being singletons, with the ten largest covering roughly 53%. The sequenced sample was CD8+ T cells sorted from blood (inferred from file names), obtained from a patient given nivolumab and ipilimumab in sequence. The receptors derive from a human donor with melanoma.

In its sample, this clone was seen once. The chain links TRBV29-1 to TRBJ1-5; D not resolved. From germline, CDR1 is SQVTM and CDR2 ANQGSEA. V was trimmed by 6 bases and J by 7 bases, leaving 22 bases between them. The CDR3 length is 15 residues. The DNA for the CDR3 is TGCAGCGTCTCTACCGGGAACCAGAGCCCCCAGCCCCAGCATTTT. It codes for CSVSTGNQSPQPQHF.

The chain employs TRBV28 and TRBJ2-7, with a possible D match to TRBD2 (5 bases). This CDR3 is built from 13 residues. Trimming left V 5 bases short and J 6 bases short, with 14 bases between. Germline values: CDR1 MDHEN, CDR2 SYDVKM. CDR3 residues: CASSRRRLIEQYF. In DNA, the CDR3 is TGTGCCAGCAGTCGGAGGAGACTCATCGAGCAGTACTTC.

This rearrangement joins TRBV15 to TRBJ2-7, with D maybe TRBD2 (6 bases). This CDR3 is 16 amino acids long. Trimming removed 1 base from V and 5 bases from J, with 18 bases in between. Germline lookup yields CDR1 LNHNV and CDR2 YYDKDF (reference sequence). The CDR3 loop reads CATSRAGELSGDEQYF. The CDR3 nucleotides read TGTGCCACCAGCAGAGCGGGGGAACTTTCAGGAGACGAGCAGTACTTC. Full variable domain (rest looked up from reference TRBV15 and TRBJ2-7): DAMVIQNPRYQVTQFGKPVTLSCSQTLNHNVMYWYQQKSSQAPKLLFHYYDKDFNNEADTPDNFQSRRPNTSFCFLDIRSPGLGDTAMYLCATSRAGELSGDEQYFGPGTRLTVT.

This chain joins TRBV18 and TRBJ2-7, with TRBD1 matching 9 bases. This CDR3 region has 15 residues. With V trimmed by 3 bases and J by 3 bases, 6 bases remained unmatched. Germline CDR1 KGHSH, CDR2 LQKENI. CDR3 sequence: CASSPSDRGGYEQYF. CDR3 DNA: TGTGCCAGCTCACCGTCAGACAGGGGGGGCTACGAGCAGTACTTC.

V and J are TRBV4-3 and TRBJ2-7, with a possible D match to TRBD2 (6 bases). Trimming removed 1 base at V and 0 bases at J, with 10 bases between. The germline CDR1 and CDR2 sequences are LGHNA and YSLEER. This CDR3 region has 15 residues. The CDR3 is CASSQVAGSSYEQYF. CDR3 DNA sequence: TGCGCCAGCAGCCAAGTGGCGGGGAGCTCCTACGAGCAGTACTTC.

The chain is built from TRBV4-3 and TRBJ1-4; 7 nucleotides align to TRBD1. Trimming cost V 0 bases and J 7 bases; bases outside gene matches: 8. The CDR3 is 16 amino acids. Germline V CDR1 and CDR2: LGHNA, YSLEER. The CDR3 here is CASSQDLTGRFEKLFF. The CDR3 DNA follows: TGCGCCAGCAGCCAAGATTTGACAGGGCGCTTTGAAAAACTGTTTTTT.

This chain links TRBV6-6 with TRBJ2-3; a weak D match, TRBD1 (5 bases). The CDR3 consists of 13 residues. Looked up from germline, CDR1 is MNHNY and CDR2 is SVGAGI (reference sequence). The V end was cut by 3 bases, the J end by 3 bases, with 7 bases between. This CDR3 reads CASSYRGTDTQYF. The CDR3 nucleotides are TGTGCCAGCAGTTATAGGGGTACAGATACGCAGTATTTT.

CDR3 sequence reads: CASSIDPGYTLNTEAFF. The CDR3 DNA follows: TGTGCCAGTAGTATAGATCCGGGGTATACGCTGAACACTGAAGCTTTCTTT. This sequence joins TRBV19 and TRBJ1-1; the D is unclear. Per the germline V gene, CDR1 is LNHDA and CDR2 is SQIVND (reference sequence). V was shortened by 0 bases and J by 0 bases, with 14 bases between the two germline ends. This CDR3 comprises 17 residues.

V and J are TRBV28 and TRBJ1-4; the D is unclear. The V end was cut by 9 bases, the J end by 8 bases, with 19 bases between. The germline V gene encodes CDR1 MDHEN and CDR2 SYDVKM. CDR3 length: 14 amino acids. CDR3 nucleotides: TGTGCCAGTAACGAGTCGGGTAGGAAAGAAAAACTGTTTTTT. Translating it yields CASNESGRKEKLFF.

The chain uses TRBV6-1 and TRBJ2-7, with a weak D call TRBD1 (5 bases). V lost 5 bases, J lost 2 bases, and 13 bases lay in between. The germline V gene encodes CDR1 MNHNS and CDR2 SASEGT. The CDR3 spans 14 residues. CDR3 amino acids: CASSLRQLTYEQYF. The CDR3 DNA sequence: TGTGCCAGCAGTCTGAGACAGCTTACCTACGAGCAGTACTTC.

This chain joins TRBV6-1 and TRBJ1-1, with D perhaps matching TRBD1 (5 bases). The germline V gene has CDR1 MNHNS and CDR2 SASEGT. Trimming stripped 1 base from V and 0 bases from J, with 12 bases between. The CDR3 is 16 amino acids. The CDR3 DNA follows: TGTGCCAGCAGTGAAGTGTTTGGCAGGGTGAACACTGAAGCTTTCTTT. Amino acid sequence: CASSEVFGRVNTEAFF.

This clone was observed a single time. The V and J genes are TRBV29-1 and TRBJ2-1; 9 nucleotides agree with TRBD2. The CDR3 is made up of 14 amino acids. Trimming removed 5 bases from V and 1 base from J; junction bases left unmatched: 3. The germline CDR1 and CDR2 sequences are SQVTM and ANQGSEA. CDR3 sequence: CSVCLAGSYNEQFF. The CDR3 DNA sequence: TGCAGCGTTTGCCTAGCGGGGTCCTACAATGAGCAGTTCTTC.

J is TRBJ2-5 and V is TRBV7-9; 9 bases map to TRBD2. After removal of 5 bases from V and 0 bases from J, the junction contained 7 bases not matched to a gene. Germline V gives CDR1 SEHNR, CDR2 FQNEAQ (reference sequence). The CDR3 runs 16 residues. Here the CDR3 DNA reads TGTGCCAGCAGCCGGGGGAGCGGGGGGTACCAAGAGACCCAGTACTTC. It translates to CASSRGSGGYQETQYF.

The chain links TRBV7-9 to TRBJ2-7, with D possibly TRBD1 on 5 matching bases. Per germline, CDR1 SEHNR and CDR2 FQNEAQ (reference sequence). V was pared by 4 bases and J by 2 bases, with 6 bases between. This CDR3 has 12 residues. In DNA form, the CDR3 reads TGTGCCAGCAGCTCCAGGGCCTACGAGCAGTACTTC. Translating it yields CASSSRAYEQYF. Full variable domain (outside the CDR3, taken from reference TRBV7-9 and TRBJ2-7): DTGVSQNPRHKITKRGQNVTFRCDPISEHNRLYWYRQTLGQGPEFLTYFQNEAQLEKSRLLSDRFSAERPKGSFSTLEIQRTEQGDSAMYLCASSSRAYEQYFGPGTRLTVT.

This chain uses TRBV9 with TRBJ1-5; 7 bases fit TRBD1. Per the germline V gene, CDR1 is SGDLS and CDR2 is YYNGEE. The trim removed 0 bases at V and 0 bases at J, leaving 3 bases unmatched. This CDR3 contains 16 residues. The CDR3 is CASSVEQGYSNQPQHF. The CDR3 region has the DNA TGTGCCAGCAGCGTAGAACAGGGGTATAGCAATCAGCCCCAGCATTTT.

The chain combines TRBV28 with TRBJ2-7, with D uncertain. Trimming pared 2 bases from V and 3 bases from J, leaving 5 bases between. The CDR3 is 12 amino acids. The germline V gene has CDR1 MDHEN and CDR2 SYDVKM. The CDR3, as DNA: TGTGCCAGCAGTTTAGTCGGCTACGAGCAGTACTTC. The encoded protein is CASSLVGYEQYF. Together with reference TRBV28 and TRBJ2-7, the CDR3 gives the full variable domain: DVKVTQSSRYLVKRTGEKVFLECVQDMDHENMFWYRQDPGLGLRLIYFSYDVKMKEKGDIPEGYSVSREKKERFSLILESASTNQTSMYLCASSLVGYEQYFGPGTRLTVT.

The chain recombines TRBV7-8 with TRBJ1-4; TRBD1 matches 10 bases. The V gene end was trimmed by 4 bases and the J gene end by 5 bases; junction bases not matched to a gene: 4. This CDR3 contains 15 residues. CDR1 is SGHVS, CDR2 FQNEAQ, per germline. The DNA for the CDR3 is TGTGCCAGCAGCTCCTGGACAGGGGGGAATGAAAAACTGTTTTTT. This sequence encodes CASSSWTGGNEKLFF.

Here the CDR3 DNA reads TGTGCCAGCAGTTACCCATCGGAGGGGACTGAAGCTTTCTTT. Translating it yields CASSYPSEGTEAFF. The V and J genes are TRBV6-6 and TRBJ1-1; D perhaps matches TRBD1 (5 bases). Deletions cut 2 bases from V and 5 bases from J, with 12 bases between. This CDR3 contains 14 residues. CDR1 is MNHNY, CDR2 SVGAGI, per germline (reference sequence).

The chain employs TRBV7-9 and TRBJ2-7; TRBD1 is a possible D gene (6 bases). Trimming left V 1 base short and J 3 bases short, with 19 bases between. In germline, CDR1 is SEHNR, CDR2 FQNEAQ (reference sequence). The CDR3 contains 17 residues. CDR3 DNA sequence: TGTGCCAGCAGCTTAGTAGGAACAGGGATGGCGGACTACGAGCAGTACTTC. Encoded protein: CASSLVGTGMADYEQYF.

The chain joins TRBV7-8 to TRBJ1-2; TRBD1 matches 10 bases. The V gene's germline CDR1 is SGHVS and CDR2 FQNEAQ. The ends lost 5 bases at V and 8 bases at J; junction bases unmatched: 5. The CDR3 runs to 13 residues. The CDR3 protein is CASSPGTGEGYTF. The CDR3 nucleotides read TGTGCCAGCAGCCCCGGGACAGGGGAAGGCTACACCTTC.

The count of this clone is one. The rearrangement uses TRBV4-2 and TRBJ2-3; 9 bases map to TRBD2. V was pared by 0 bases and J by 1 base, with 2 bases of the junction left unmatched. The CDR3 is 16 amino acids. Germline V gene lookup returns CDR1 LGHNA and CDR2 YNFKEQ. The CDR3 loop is CASSQDLAGGTDTQYF. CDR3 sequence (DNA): TGTGCCAGCAGCCAAGATTTAGCGGGGGGCACAGATACGCAGTATTTT.

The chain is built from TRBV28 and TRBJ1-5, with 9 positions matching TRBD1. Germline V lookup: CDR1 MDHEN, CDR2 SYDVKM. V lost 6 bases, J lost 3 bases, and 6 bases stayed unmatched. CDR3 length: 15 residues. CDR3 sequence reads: CASRITGGTNQPQHF. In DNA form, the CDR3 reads TGTGCCAGCAGGATAACAGGGGGCACCAATCAGCCCCAGCATTTT.

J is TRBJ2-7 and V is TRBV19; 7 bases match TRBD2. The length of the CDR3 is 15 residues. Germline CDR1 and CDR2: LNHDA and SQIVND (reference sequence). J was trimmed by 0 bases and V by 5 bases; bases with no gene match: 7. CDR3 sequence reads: CASSASSGASYEQYF. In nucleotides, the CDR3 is TGTGCCAGTAGTGCGTCTAGCGGCGCCTCCTACGAGCAGTACTTC.

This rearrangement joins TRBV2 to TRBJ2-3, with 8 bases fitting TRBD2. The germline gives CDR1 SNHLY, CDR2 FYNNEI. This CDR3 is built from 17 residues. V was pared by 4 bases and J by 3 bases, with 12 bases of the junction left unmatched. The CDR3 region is CASSVSGGARRTDTQYF. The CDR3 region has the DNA TGTGCCAGCAGTGTGTCCGGGGGGGCGAGGAGAACAGATACGCAGTATTTT.

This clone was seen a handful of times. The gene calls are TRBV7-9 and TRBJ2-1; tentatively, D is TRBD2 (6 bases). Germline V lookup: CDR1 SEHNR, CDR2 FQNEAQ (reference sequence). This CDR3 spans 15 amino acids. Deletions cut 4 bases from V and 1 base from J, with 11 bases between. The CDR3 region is CASSSRLVSYNEQFF. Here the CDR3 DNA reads TGTGCCAGCAGCTCCCGACTAGTATCCTACAATGAGCAGTTCTTC.

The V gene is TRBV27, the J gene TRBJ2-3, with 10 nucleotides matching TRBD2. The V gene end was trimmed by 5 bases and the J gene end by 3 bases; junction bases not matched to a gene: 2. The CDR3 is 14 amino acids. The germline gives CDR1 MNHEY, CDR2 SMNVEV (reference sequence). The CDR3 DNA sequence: TGTGCCAGCAGTCTGGGACTAGCGACAGATACGCAGTATTTT. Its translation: CASSLGLATDTQYF.